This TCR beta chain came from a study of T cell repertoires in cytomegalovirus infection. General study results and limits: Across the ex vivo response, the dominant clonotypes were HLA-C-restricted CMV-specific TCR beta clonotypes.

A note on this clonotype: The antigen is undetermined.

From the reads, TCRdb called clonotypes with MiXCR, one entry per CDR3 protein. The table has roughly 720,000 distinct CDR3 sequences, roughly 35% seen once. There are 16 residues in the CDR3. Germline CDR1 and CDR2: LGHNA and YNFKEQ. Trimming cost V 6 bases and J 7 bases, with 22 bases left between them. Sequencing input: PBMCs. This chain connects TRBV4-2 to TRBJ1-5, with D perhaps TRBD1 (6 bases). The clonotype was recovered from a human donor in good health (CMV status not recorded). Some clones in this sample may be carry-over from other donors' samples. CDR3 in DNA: TGTGCCAGCAGTCGAGGACCGGACAGCCTCTACCAGCCCCAGCATTTT. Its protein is CASSRGPDSLYQPQHF.